What follows are 31 T cell receptor beta chains derived from one specimen sequenced in a study of blood T cell repertoires in COVID-19. Method: immunoSEQ multiplex PCR; TCRdb's copy keeps in-frame clones and lacks some. The data show 250,000 or so clones, approximately 83% seen once. Sequenced input: PBMCs or T cells enriched from blood (not recorded which). The receptors shown here come from a woman in her fifties or sixties who had recovered from COVID-19.

The chain uses TRBV28 and TRBJ2-3, with D possibly being TRBD1 (6 bases). Trimming cost V 5 bases and J 0 bases, with 9 bases left between them. CDR3 length equals 14 residues. Germline lookup yields CDR1 MDHEN and CDR2 SYDVKM. CDR3 sequence (DNA): TGTGCCAGCAGTCCACAGGGTAGCACAGATACGCAGTATTTT. Protein product: CASSPQGSTDTQYF. The variable domain in full, completed from reference TRBV28 and TRBJ2-3, reads DVKVTQSSRYLVKRTGEKVFLECVQDMDHENMFWYRQDPGLGLRLIYFSYDVKMKEKGDIPEGYSVSREKKERFSLILESASTNQTSMYLCASSPQGSTDTQYFGPGTRLTVL.

The chain is built from TRBV2 and TRBJ1-6, with a tentative D call TRBD1 (5 bases). The CDR3 length is 17 residues. The V and J ends lost 7 bases and 4 bases respectively, with 20 bases between them. The germline CDR1 and CDR2 sequences are SNHLY and FYNNEI. The CDR3 DNA is TGTGCCAGCATCGGACGCCCTACGGGGGATTATAATTCACCCCTCCACTTT. Residues: CASIGRPTGDYNSPLHF.

The gene calls are TRBV10-2 and TRBJ1-1, with a weak D call TRBD1 (6 bases). Trimming pared 8 bases from V and 6 bases from J, leaving 13 bases between. The CDR3 totals 12 residues. Looked up from germline, CDR1 is WSHSY and CDR2 is SAAADI. The CDR3 bases are TGCGCCAGCGGTTTTAGACAGGCTGAAGCTTTCTTT. This gives the protein CASGFRQAEAFF.

This chain links TRBV5-6 with TRBJ2-7; the D gene is possibly TRBD2 (6 bases). CDR3 length: 16 residues. V gave up 4 bases and J gave up 1 base, with 18 bases separating them. Germline CDR1 is SGHDT and CDR2 is YYEEEE. CDR3 loop: CASSPMVRDRSYEQYF. CDR3 nucleotide sequence: TGTGCCAGCAGCCCAATGGTGCGGGATAGATCCTACGAGCAGTACTTC. The whole variable domain, remainder taken from reference TRBV5-6 and TRBJ2-7, is DAGVTQSPTHLIKTRGQQVTLRCSPKSGHDTVSWYQQALGQGPQFIFQYYEEEERQRGNFPDRFSGHQFPNYSSELNVNALLLGDSALYLCASSPMVRDRSYEQYFGPGTRLTVT.

This chain links TRBV4-1 with TRBJ2-7, with D perhaps TRBD1 (5 bases). This CDR3 is built from 17 residues. Germline CDR1 is MGHRA and CDR2 is YSYEKL. Trimming stripped 1 base from V and 3 bases from J, with 19 bases between. CDR3: CASSQGREGEGYYEQYF. The CDR3 coding sequence is TGCGCCAGCAGCCAAGGCAGGGAAGGGGAAGGCTACTACGAGCAGTACTTC.

V is TRBV19 and J is TRBJ1-4, with D possibly being TRBD1 (5 bases). From germline, CDR1 is LNHDA and CDR2 SQIVND (reference sequence). This CDR3 has 16 amino acids. The V gene lost 3 bases and the J gene lost 0 bases, with 11 bases spanning the gap. The DNA for the CDR3 is TGTGCCAGTAGTATCGACAGAACCTCAACTAATGAAAAACTGTTTTTT. Its protein is CASSIDRTSTNEKLFF.

The chain is built from TRBV6-1 and TRBJ2-5; D is possibly TRBD2 (5 bases). This CDR3 is 14 amino acids long. V lost 0 bases and J lost 2, with 7 bases in between. CDR1 and CDR2 from the germline V gene are MNHNS and SASEGT. The CDR3 region is CASSEAPGQETQYF. Written as DNA, the CDR3 is TGTGCCAGCAGTGAAGCCCCGGGGCAAGAGACCCAGTACTTC.

This sequence joins TRBV28 and TRBJ1-2; 8 nucleotides align to TRBD1. V lost 6 bases to trimming and J lost 1 base; unmatched junction nucleotides: 10. The CDR3 totals 16 residues. CDR1 and CDR2 from the germline V gene are MDHEN and SYDVKM. CDR3 sequence reads: CASSLPGTGDNYGYTF. For the CDR3, the DNA is TGTGCCAGCAGCCTGCCCGGGACAGGAGATAACTATGGCTACACCTTC.

In DNA form, the CDR3 reads TGTGCCAGCAGTCCCAGGATGGGTGGACAGGGGGATCTTGAGCAGTTCTTC. Protein product: CASSPRMGGQGDLEQFF. V usage is TRBV27 and J usage is TRBJ2-1; 10 bases map to TRBD1. The CDR3 totals 17 residues. Germline V CDR1 and CDR2: MNHEY, SMNVEV (reference sequence). V trimming: 5 bases; J trimming: 9 bases; junction bases outside the gene matches: 16.

The V gene is TRBV10-3, the J gene TRBJ1-1; D is ambiguous. CDR1 and CDR2 from the germline V gene are ENHRY and SYGVKD. V lost 10 bases and J 0 bases, leaving 9 bases between the germline ends. The CDR3 length is 12 residues. CDR3 residues: CATHGVNTEAFF. The DNA of the CDR3 is TGTGCCACCCACGGGGTGAACACTGAAGCTTTCTTT.

This chain uses TRBV7-2 with TRBJ2-1; D is possibly TRBD2 (6 bases). Germline assignment: CDR1 SGHTA and CDR2 FQGNSA. The V gene lost 2 bases and the J gene lost 8 bases, with 22 bases spanning the gap. This CDR3 is 17 amino acids long. The CDR3 here is CASSLQGGTTPRDEQFF. In DNA, the CDR3 is TGTGCCAGCAGCTTACAGGGCGGGACGACGCCACGAGATGAGCAGTTCTTC.

This clone was found once. The rearrangement links TRBV14 to TRBJ2-2; 7 nucleotides line up with TRBD1. There are 15 residues in the CDR3. With 1 base clipped from V and 6 bases from J, the junction kept 5 bases outside the gene matches. Per the germline V gene, CDR1 is SGHDN and CDR2 is FVKESK. The CDR3 sequence is CASSQAYRGAGELFF. DNA of the CDR3: TGTGCCAGCAGCCAAGCTTACAGGGGTGCCGGGGAGCTGTTTTTT.

The chain carries TRBV28 and TRBJ2-2; 9 bases match TRBD1. The V segment lost 5 bases and the J segment 5 bases; nucleotides outside the gene matches: 18. The germline gives CDR1 MDHEN, CDR2 SYDVKM. The CDR3 is made up of 19 amino acids. CDR3 DNA: TGTGCCAGCAGTCCATTTCGGGACAGGGTAATAGGGCAGACCGGGGAGCTGTTTTTT. Its protein product is CASSPFRDRVIGQTGELFF.

As regards this clone: Its ends do not fully match the called genes, so a read error is possible. This chain connects TRBV7-7 to TRBJ2-5, with 14 bases fitting TRBD2. Germline-derived CDR1 and CDR2 are SSHAT and FNYEAQ (reference sequence). This CDR3 has 18 residues. As DNA, the CDR3 is TGTGCTAGCACTCTGGGACTAGCGGGAGACGTCGTTCGAGAGACCCAGTACTTC. It encodes CASTLGLAGDVVRETQYF.

The chain recombines TRBV2 with TRBJ1-4, with D tentatively TRBD1 (6 bases). The CDR3 runs 16 residues. Looked up from germline, CDR1 is SNHLY and CDR2 is FYNNEI. Trimming shortened V by 6 bases and J by 4 bases, and 18 bases separated the two germline ends. The CDR3 DNA is TGTGCCAGCAGCCTAGCTGGGGAGGGGGTTAATGAAAAACTGTTTTTT. Translation gives CASSLAGEGVNEKLFF. The full variable domain, completed using reference TRBV2 and TRBJ1-4, is EPEVTQTPSHQVTQMGQEVILRCVPISNHLYFYWYRQILGQKVEFLVSFYNNEISEKSEIFDDQFSVERPDGSNFTLKIRSTKLEDSAMYFCASSLAGEGVNEKLFFGSGTQLSVL.

The CDR3 loop reads CASKNTRQNTEAFF. CDR3 nucleotide sequence: TGTGCCAGTAAGAACACGAGACAAAACACTGAAGCTTTCTTT. The chain couples TRBV28 to TRBJ1-1; D uncertain. The CDR3 runs to 14 residues. Germline V CDR1 and CDR2: MDHEN, SYDVKM. Trimming pared 9 bases from V and 2 bases from J, leaving 16 bases between.

This clone appeared a few times. The genes are TRBV16 and TRBJ1-3; D unclear. This CDR3 has 15 amino acids. Germline V gene data show CDR1 as KGHSY and CDR2 as FQNENV. Deletions cut 3 bases from V and 3 bases from J, with 12 bases between. The CDR3 loop is CASSHGASHGNTIYF. CDR3 in DNA: TGTGCCAGCAGCCACGGTGCTTCGCATGGAAACACCATATATTTT.

V gene TRBV2 combines with J gene TRBJ2-7; 7 bases fit TRBD1. The CDR3 contains 15 residues. The V segment lost 9 bases and the J segment 3 bases; nucleotides outside the gene matches: 14. Germline V gene data show CDR1 as SNHLY and CDR2 as FYNNEI. This chain's CDR3 is CASQKGQNSGYEQYF. The CDR3, as DNA: TGTGCCAGTCAGAAGGGACAGAACTCGGGCTACGAGCAGTACTTC.

The V call is TRBV30, the J call TRBJ1-2; possibly TRBD1 for D (5 bases). V was cut by 2 bases and J by 6 bases, with 7 bases left in between. CDR1 and CDR2 (germline): GTSNPN, SVGIG (reference sequence). This CDR3 has 11 residues. Here the CDR3 DNA reads TGTGCCTGGAGTTGGGGGGATGGCTACACCTTC. This codes for CAWSWGDGYTF.

Only a few counts were recorded for this clone. The J gene is TRBJ2-1, the V gene TRBV7-9; perhaps TRBD2 as D (5 bases). CDR1 is SEHNR, CDR2 FQNEAQ, per germline (reference sequence). The CDR3 extends over 15 amino acids. V was pared by 3 bases and J by 2 bases, with 11 bases between. CDR3 DNA: TGTGCCAGCAGCTTCGACCTAGCACCCTACAATGAGCAGTTCTTC. This gives the protein CASSFDLAPYNEQFF.

This clone was picked up a small number of times. V is TRBV6-5 and J is TRBJ1-4; TRBD1 matches at 7 bases. CDR1 MNHEY and CDR2 SVGAGI come from the germline V gene. J gave up 3 bases and V 5 bases, and 6 bases lay outside the gene matches. This CDR3 comprises 15 residues. The chain's CDR3 is CASSPSGTANEKLFF. The CDR3 DNA reads as TGTGCCAGCAGTCCTTCAGGGACAGCTAATGAAAAACTGTTTTTT.

This chain connects TRBV5-4 to TRBJ2-3; no clear D. Trimming took off 4 bases at V and 0 bases at J, with 18 bases between the two ends. The CDR3 spans 17 residues. The germline CDR1 and CDR2 sequences are SGHNT and YYREEE (reference sequence). The CDR3 reads CASSHIDRRLSTDTQYF. The CDR3 DNA is TGTGCCAGCAGCCATATTGACCGCCGACTGAGCACAGATACGCAGTATTTT.

In this sample, this clone turned up once. This rearrangement joins TRBV5-4 to TRBJ2-5, with 11 positions matching TRBD2. CDR1 and CDR2 (germline): SGHNT, YYREEE (reference sequence). J gave up 2 bases and V 2 bases, and 17 bases lay outside the gene matches. There are 20 residues in the CDR3. The CDR3 here is CASSFPAKKTSGTTQETQYF. CDR3 nucleotide sequence: TGTGCCAGCAGCTTCCCCGCGAAAAAGACTAGCGGGACAACTCAAGAGACCCAGTACTTC.

The chain links TRBV11-3 to TRBJ2-6; D uncertain. Germline CDR1 and CDR2: SGHNT and YENEEA. This CDR3 spans 15 amino acids. V was cut by 2 bases and J by 2 bases, with 7 bases left in between. The CDR3 region has the DNA TGTGCCAGCAGCTTAAGTTCAGCTGGGGCCAACGTCCTGACTTTC. This encodes CASSLSSAGANVLTF. The whole variable domain, remainder taken from reference TRBV11-3 and TRBJ2-6, is EAGVVQSPRYKIIEKKQPVAFWCNPISGHNTLYWYLQNLGQGPELLIRYENEEAVDDSQLPKDRFSAERLKGVDSTLKIQPAELGDSAVYLCASSLSSAGANVLTFGAGSRLTVL.

The chain combines TRBV27 with TRBJ1-2, with 10 bases lining up with TRBD1. The V and J ends lost 4 bases and 4 bases, in that order; junction bases with no gene match: 3. This CDR3 comprises 14 residues. Germline CDR1 MNHEY, CDR2 SMNVEV (reference sequence). The CDR3 region has the DNA TGTGCCAGCAGTTCCCGGACAGGGGGCTATGGCTACACCTTC. As protein: CASSSRTGGYGYTF.

CDR3 DNA: TGCAGTGCTAGTCGAGCACAGGGATTCCAGCGAAATCAGCCCCAGCATTTT. Protein: CSASRAQGFQRNQPQHF. The rearrangement uses TRBV20-1 and TRBJ1-5; D is possibly TRBD1 (6 bases). The CDR3 spans 17 residues. V was cut by 3 bases and J by 4 bases, with 22 bases left in between. CDR1 and CDR2 from the germline V gene are DFQATT and SNEGSKA (reference sequence).

CDR3 protein: CAISGGYRDFGAFF. CDR3 in DNA: TGTGCCATCAGCGGAGGGTACAGAGACTTTGGAGCTTTCTTT. V is TRBV10-3 and J is TRBJ1-1, with D unclear. Looked up from germline, CDR1 is ENHRY and CDR2 is SYGVKD. Trimming stripped 6 bases from V and 10 bases from J, with 21 bases between. This CDR3 has 14 amino acids.

This clone was found once. The chain combines TRBV19 with TRBJ1-5, with 8 bases identical to TRBD1. The CDR3 sequence is 16 residues long. Unmatched junction bases numbered 12, after V lost 7 bases and J lost 4 bases. Germline V gene sequence: CDR1 LNHDA, CDR2 SQIVND (reference sequence). This chain's CDR3 is CASTIAGTGFNQPQHF. As DNA, the CDR3 is TGTGCCAGTACCATAGCCGGGACAGGTTTTAATCAGCCCCAGCATTTT.

As for this clone: The sample carries other DNA sequences with the same CDR3. This chain links TRBV5-1 with TRBJ1-2, with D perhaps matching TRBD1 (6 bases). Per germline, CDR1 SGHRS and CDR2 YFSETQ. V was trimmed by 0 bases and J by 3 bases, leaving 12 bases between them. This CDR3 contains 15 residues. CDR3 amino acids: CASSLGWGRDYGYTF. Written as DNA, the CDR3 is TGCGCCAGCAGCTTGGGCTGGGGGCGAGACTATGGCTACACCTTC.

This clone was recorded once. J is TRBJ2-1 and V is TRBV11-2; D perhaps matches TRBD2 (5 bases). Germline-derived CDR1 and CDR2 are SGHAT and FQNNGV. The CDR3 has 19 amino acids. V gave up 11 bases and J gave up 0 bases, with 29 bases separating them. The DNA for the CDR3 is TGTGCCTTAGGTTCTCGGGGAGAGCGCGGCGCTAGCTCCTACAATGAGCAGTTCTTC. Translating gives CALGSRGERGASSYNEQFF.

This clone was seen only a few times. The rearrangement uses TRBV6-5 and TRBJ1-2, with D possibly TRBD1 on 5 matching bases. Germline V CDR1 and CDR2: MNHEY, SVGAGI. V shed 9 bases and J shed 2 bases, with 13 bases lying between them. The CDR3 spans 13 residues. The CDR3 spells CASQGRVNYGYTF. CDR3 coding DNA: TGTGCCAGTCAGGGCAGGGTGAACTATGGCTACACCTTC.